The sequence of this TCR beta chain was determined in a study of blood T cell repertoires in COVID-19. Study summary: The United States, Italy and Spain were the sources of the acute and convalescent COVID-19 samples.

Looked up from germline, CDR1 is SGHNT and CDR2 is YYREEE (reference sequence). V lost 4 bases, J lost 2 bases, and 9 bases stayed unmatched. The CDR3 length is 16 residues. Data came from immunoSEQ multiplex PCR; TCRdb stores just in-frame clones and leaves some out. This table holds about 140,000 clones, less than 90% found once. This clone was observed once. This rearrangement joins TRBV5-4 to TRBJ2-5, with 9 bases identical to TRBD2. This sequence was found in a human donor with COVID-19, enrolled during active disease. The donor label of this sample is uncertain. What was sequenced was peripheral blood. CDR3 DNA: TGTGCCAGCAGCCACGGGGTAGCGGGGGATCAAGAGACCCAGTACTTC. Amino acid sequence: CASSHGVAGDQETQYF. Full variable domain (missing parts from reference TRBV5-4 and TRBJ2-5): ETGVTQSPTHLIKTRGQQVTLRCSSQSGHNTVSWYQQALGQGPQFIFQYYREEENGRGNFPPRFSGLQFPNYSSELNVNALELDDSALYLCASSHGVAGDQETQYFGPGTRLLVL.